The next 32 T cell receptor beta chains were all read from a single sample in a study of blood T cell repertoires in COVID-19. The data were produced by immunoSEQ multiplex PCR, yet TCRdb's version contains in-frame clones alone and is incomplete. The profile shows under 300,000 clones, roughly 87% of them singletons. The specimen was peripheral blood. Receptors originate from a woman aged 25 to 45 with acute or convalescent COVID-19.

The J gene is TRBJ2-2, the V gene TRBV19; 9 bases are shared with TRBD2. Germline V gene data show CDR1 as LNHDA and CDR2 as SQIVND (reference sequence). Trimming removed 4 bases from V and 6 bases from J; junction bases left unmatched: 3. This CDR3 is built from 14 residues. The chain's CDR3 is CASSTLAGAGELFF. CDR3 sequence (DNA): TGTGCCAGTAGTACGTTAGCGGGAGCCGGGGAGCTGTTTTTT.

In its sample, this clone was seen a few times. The rearrangement joins TRBV30 to TRBJ2-7; D remains unclear. Trimming shortened V by 3 bases and J by 3 bases, and 6 bases separated the two germline ends. This CDR3 is built from 11 residues. Per germline, CDR1 GTSNPN and CDR2 SVGIG (reference sequence). This chain's CDR3 is CAWSPYYEQYF. The CDR3 DNA follows: TGTGCCTGGAGCCCTTACTACGAGCAGTACTTC.

The rearrangement joins TRBV5-6 to TRBJ2-2, with 7 bases lining up with TRBD1. Germline CDR1 is SGHDT and CDR2 is YYEEEE. CDR3 size: 14 residues. With 4 bases clipped from V and 3 bases from J, the junction kept 3 bases outside the gene matches. The CDR3 DNA is TGTGCCAGCAGCAGGACAGGTTACACCGGGGAGCTGTTTTTT. This gives the protein CASSRTGYTGELFF.

This chain joins TRBV21-1 and TRBJ2-7; the table's D call TRBD1 went unverified against the DNA. TRBV21-1 is an annotated pseudogene. This CDR3 contains 13 residues. The CDR3 spells CASSPRTGYEQYF. The CDR3 DNA reads TGTGCCAGCAGCCCCAGGACAGGGTACGAGCAGTACTTC.

The chain employs TRBV5-4 and TRBJ2-5; 8 nucleotides match TRBD1. CDR1 and CDR2 (germline): SGHNT, YYREEE (reference sequence). V gave up 1 base and J gave up 13 bases; unmatched junction bases: 6. There are 12 residues in the CDR3. In nucleotides, the CDR3 is TGTGCCAGCAGCTTGAGGACAGGGTCGTGGTACTTC. This translates into CASSLRTGSWYF.

The CDR3 region is CASSFGTHTEAFF. In nucleotides, the CDR3 is TGTGCCAGCAGCTTCGGGACACACACTGAAGCTTTCTTT. The gene calls are TRBV11-2 and TRBJ1-1, with D possibly being TRBD1 (6 bases). Germline V gene sequence: CDR1 SGHAT, CDR2 FQNNGV. The V end was cut by 3 bases, the J end by 3 bases, with 8 bases between. This CDR3 contains 13 residues.

The table lists this clone with a count of one. The J gene is TRBJ1-3, the V gene TRBV6-2 or TRBV6-3; D is unresolved. CDR1 MNHEY and CDR2 SVGEGT come from the germline V gene. The CDR3 totals 15 residues. Trimming shortened V by 4 bases and J by 0 bases, and 10 bases separated the two germline ends. The CDR3 coding sequence is TGTGCCAGCAGTTTTGCGGAGCACTCTGGAAACACCATATATTTT. Residues: CASSFAEHSGNTIYF.

The chain employs TRBV5-1 and TRBJ2-1; 10 bases line up with TRBD2. This CDR3 is built from 17 residues. V dropped 2 bases and J dropped 0; count of bases not matched to a gene: 5. The germline V gene has CDR1 SGHRS and CDR2 YFSETQ. CDR3 nucleotides: TGCGCCAGCAGCTTTAGCGGGAGGCCTCTCTCCTACAATGAGCAGTTCTTC. Translated: CASSFSGRPLSYNEQFF. The full variable domain, its missing parts supplied by reference TRBV5-1 and TRBJ2-1, is KAGVTQTPRYLIKTRGQQVTLSCSPISGHRSVSWYQQTPGQGLQFLFEYFSETQRNKGNFPGRFSGRQFSNSRSEMNVSTLELGDSALYLCASSFSGRPLSYNEQFFGPGTRLTVL.

The V and J genes are TRBV30 and TRBJ1-6; D gene unclear. The CDR3 spans 13 residues. V was shortened by 4 bases and J by 7 bases, with 11 bases between the two germline ends. Germline V gene sequence: CDR1 GTSNPN, CDR2 SVGIG (reference sequence). The CDR3 sequence is CAWNSQPNSPLHF. The CDR3 coding sequence is TGTGCCTGGAATAGCCAGCCAAATTCACCCCTCCACTTT.

In this sample, this clone turned up a few times. The V gene is TRBV5-6, the J gene TRBJ2-7, with 9 bases that match TRBD1. V was pared by 4 bases and J by 3 bases, with 8 bases of the junction left unmatched. CDR1 and CDR2 (germline): SGHDT, YYEEEE. The CDR3 is made up of 15 amino acids. CDR3 sequence (DNA): TGTGCCAGCAGCGGTACAGGGGGCAGGAACTACGAGCAGTACTTC. Translated: CASSGTGGRNYEQYF.

The rearrangement links TRBV6-1 to TRBJ2-7, with unresolved D. V was cut by 3 bases and J by 3 bases, with 15 bases left in between. This CDR3 has 15 amino acids. Germline assignment: CDR1 MNHNS and CDR2 SASEGT. CDR3 coding DNA: TGTGCCAGCAGTGAGGGCCTCCACGTAGGCTACGAGCAGTACTTC. It yields the protein CASSEGLHVGYEQYF.

J is TRBJ2-2 and V is TRBV10-2, with TRBD1 identical over 7 bases. The CDR3 consists of 18 residues. CDR1 is WSHSY, CDR2 SAAADI, per germline. V lost 2 bases and J lost 2; bases outside the gene matches: 11. In DNA, the CDR3 is TGCGCCAGCAGTGAGGTGGGACAGAAAAGAATCAACACCGGGGAGCTGTTTTTT. It specifies CASSEVGQKRINTGELFF.

The chain links TRBV5-1 to TRBJ2-1; 10 bases are shared with TRBD2. Germline V gives CDR1 SGHRS, CDR2 YFSETQ. V lost 3 bases and J lost 5; bases outside the gene matches: 5. The CDR3 has 15 residues. The CDR3 coding sequence is TGCGCCAGCAGCTCCCGGACTAGCGGACACAATGAGCAGTTCTTC. It codes for CASSSRTSGHNEQFF.

This chain uses TRBV19 with TRBJ2-1; D is perhaps TRBD2 (6 bases). This CDR3 has 17 amino acids. Germline CDR1 is LNHDA and CDR2 is SQIVND (reference sequence). Trimming cost V 3 bases and J 2 bases, with 17 bases left between them. CDR3 protein: CASSITSSELTYNEQFF. The DNA for the CDR3 is TGTGCCAGTAGTATTACTTCTAGCGAACTAACCTACAATGAGCAGTTCTTC.

This chain joins TRBV6-1 and TRBJ1-4; tentatively, D is TRBD1 (5 bases). Germline assignment: CDR1 MNHNS and CDR2 SASEGT. The CDR3 consists of 11 residues. Trimming took off 10 bases at V and 8 bases at J, with 11 bases between the two ends. CDR3 in amino acids: CATNRGEKLFF. CDR3 sequence (DNA): TGTGCCACCAACCGGGGGGAAAAACTGTTTTTT.

The V gene is TRBV3-1 (or the pseudogene TRBV3-2), the J gene TRBJ2-3; 8 nucleotides align to TRBD2. V dropped 4 bases and J dropped 2; count of bases not matched to a gene: 11. The germline V gene has CDR1 LGHDT and CDR2 YNNKEL (reference sequence). The CDR3 is 17 amino acids. The CDR3, as DNA: TGTGCCAGCAGCCCCACCGGGGGGGAGCGTGTCACAGATACGCAGTATTTT. It is translated as CASSPTGGERVTDTQYF.

This clone was recorded once. The V gene is TRBV30, the J gene TRBJ1-6; TRBD1 matches 10 bases. Per germline, CDR1 GTSNPN and CDR2 SVGIG (reference sequence). The length of the CDR3 is 14 residues. With V trimmed by 1 base and J by 7 bases, 1 base remained unmatched. The CDR3, as DNA: TGTGCCTGGAGTGCGGGACAGGGGAATTCACCCCTCCACTTT. Translating it yields CAWSAGQGNSPLHF.

The chain has TRBV11-2 and TRBJ1-3, with TRBD1 matching 7 bases. The germline V gene has CDR1 SGHAT and CDR2 FQNNGV. This CDR3 spans 15 amino acids. Losses at the gene ends were 1 base for V and 3 bases for J; bases not matched to a gene: 3. CDR3 nucleotide sequence: TGTGCCAGCAGCTTAGGACAGGGAATTGGAAACACCATATATTTT. Residues: CASSLGQGIGNTIYF.

The V call is TRBV6-1, the J call TRBJ2-3, with 9 positions matching TRBD2. This CDR3 comprises 16 residues. Unmatched junction bases numbered 3, after V lost 2 bases and J lost 0 bases. Germline-derived CDR1 and CDR2 are MNHNS and SASEGT. CDR3 residues: CASSEIAGGSTDTQYF. The CDR3 coding sequence is TGTGCCAGCAGTGAAATTGCGGGAGGGAGCACAGATACGCAGTATTTT.

This clone was observed a handful of times. This chain uses TRBV19 with TRBJ1-1, with a tentative D call TRBD1 (6 bases). The ends were cut back, 8 bases at V and 1 base at J, with 14 bases in the middle. The CDR3 consists of 14 residues. Germline V CDR1 and CDR2: LNHDA, SQIVND (reference sequence). The CDR3 bases are TGTGCCAGTTCGGAAGGACAGACGAACACTGAAGCTTTCTTT. Protein product: CASSEGQTNTEAFF.

The chain combines TRBV5-6 with TRBJ2-7, with D perhaps matching TRBD2 (6 bases). CDR1 and CDR2 (germline): SGHDT, YYEEEE. The CDR3 has 15 residues. The germline V and J ends were trimmed by 3 bases and 4 bases, with 17 bases remaining between them. The CDR3 nucleotides are TGTGCCAGCAGCTCCGGCCCTAGCGCGAGATACGAGCAGTACTTC. The encoded protein is CASSSGPSARYEQYF.

The J gene is TRBJ1-5, the V gene TRBV7-8; D possibly corresponds to TRBD1 (6 bases). V was cut by 5 bases and J by 0 bases, with 11 bases left in between. Per the germline V gene, CDR1 is SGHVS and CDR2 is FQNEAQ. This CDR3 region has 15 residues. The CDR3 DNA follows: TGTGCCAGCAGCCCCGGGACACCTAGCAATCAGCCCCAGCATTTT. This gives the protein CASSPGTPSNQPQHF.

The chain links TRBV9 to TRBJ2-3, with a possible D match to TRBD1 (5 bases). Germline values: CDR1 SGDLS, CDR2 YYNGEE. The CDR3 spans 15 residues. The V gene lost 3 bases and the J gene lost 2 bases, with 13 bases spanning the gap. CDR3 in DNA: TGTGCCAGCAGCGCGGCGACAGATTTCACAGATACGCAGTATTTT. Its translation is CASSAATDFTDTQYF.

This chain joins TRBV6-6 and TRBJ2-2; a possible D gene is TRBD1 (6 bases). Germline V gene data show CDR1 as MNHNY and CDR2 as SVGAGI (reference sequence). V dropped 3 bases and J dropped 3 bases, with 8 bases sitting between them. This CDR3 comprises 14 residues. CDR3 residues: CASSYRTDTGELFF. CDR3 DNA sequence: TGTGCCAGCAGTTATAGGACAGACACCGGGGAGCTGTTTTTT.

The V and J genes are TRBV5-8 and TRBJ2-2; maybe TRBD2 (7 bases). The CDR3 is 15 residues long. Germline CDR1 reads SGHTS; CDR2 reads YDEGEE. The V end was cut by 3 bases, the J end by 3 bases, with 12 bases between. The DNA of the CDR3 is TGTGCCAGCAGCTCGGAGGGGGGGTACACCGGGGAGCTGTTTTTT. Protein: CASSSEGGYTGELFF. Full variable domain (outside the CDR3, taken from reference TRBV5-8 and TRBJ2-2): EAGVTQSPTHLIKTRGQQATLRCSPISGHTSVYWYQQALGLGLQFLLWYDEGEERNRGNFPPRFSGRQFPNYSSELNVNALELEDSALYLCASSSEGGYTGELFFGEGSRLTVL.

Here the CDR3 DNA reads TGTGCCAGCAGCCTGTACCGCGGGATCGGCACAGATACGCAGTATTTT. Its protein is CASSLYRGIGTDTQYF. V usage is TRBV5-6 and J usage is TRBJ2-3; D is possibly TRBD2 (6 bases). This CDR3 has 16 amino acids. Looked up from germline, CDR1 is SGHDT and CDR2 is YYEEEE. The V and J ends lost 4 bases and 1 base respectively, with 16 bases between them. The full variable domain, its missing parts supplied by reference TRBV5-6 and TRBJ2-3, is DAGVTQSPTHLIKTRGQQVTLRCSPKSGHDTVSWYQQALGQGPQFIFQYYEEEERQRGNFPDRFSGHQFPNYSSELNVNALLLGDSALYLCASSLYRGIGTDTQYFGPGTRLTVL.

J is TRBJ2-7 and V is TRBV4-1, with D perhaps TRBD1 (6 bases). Germline V gene data show CDR1 as MGHRA and CDR2 as YSYEKL. CDR3 length: 16 residues. V was clipped by 4 bases and J by 6 bases, with 22 bases between them. CDR3 bases: TGCGCCAGCAGCCCGATTACGGCAAACAGGGCCGGCGAGCAGTACTTC. This encodes CASSPITANRAGEQYF.

The chain couples TRBV29-1 to TRBJ1-4; D may be TRBD1 (5 bases). This CDR3 has 13 amino acids. The V gene lost 4 bases and the J gene lost 4 bases, with 10 bases spanning the gap. Looked up from germline, CDR1 is SQVTM and CDR2 is ANQGSEA. This CDR3 reads CSVGGGVNEKLFF. For the CDR3, the DNA is TGCAGCGTTGGGGGCGGCGTTAATGAAAAACTGTTTTTT.

The CDR3 DNA follows: TGCGCCAGCAGCCAAGTTCTGGGACAGGGGCTTTACGAGCAGTACTTC. It translates to CASSQVLGQGLYEQYF. The chain carries TRBV4-3 and TRBJ2-7; 10 bases fit TRBD1. Losses at the gene ends were 1 base for V and 4 bases for J; bases not matched to a gene: 7. The CDR3 covers 16 residues. Germline V gene lookup returns CDR1 LGHNA and CDR2 YSLEER.

About this clone: Its ends do not fully match the called genes, so a read error is possible. The chain joins TRBV7-7 to TRBJ2-2, with 7 positions matching TRBD2. CDR1 is SSHAT, CDR2 FNYEAQ, per germline (reference sequence). CDR3 length equals 15 residues. CDR3 sequence: CASSSSAGTAGELFF. CDR3 DNA sequence: TGTGCTAGCAGCTCTTCAGCGGGAACGGCCGGGGAGCTGTTTTTT.

The gene calls are TRBV6-5 and TRBJ1-1, with 8 bases that match TRBD1. J lost 3 bases, V lost 4 bases, and 10 bases had no gene match. This CDR3 is 16 amino acids long. In germline, CDR1 is MNHEY, CDR2 SVGAGI. CDR3 coding DNA: TGTGCCAGCAGTTTAACAGACAGGGGAGGAGACACTGAAGCTTTCTTT. Its translation is CASSLTDRGGDTEAFF.

The gene calls are TRBV9 and TRBJ2-1; TRBD2 aligns across 11 bases. V lost 5 bases, J lost 10 bases, and 11 bases stayed unmatched. CDR3 size: 15 residues. From germline, CDR1 is SGDLS and CDR2 YYNGEE. In nucleotides, the CDR3 is TGTGCCAGCAGGGCGGGACTAGCGGAGTCGGGAGAGCAGTTCTTC. Protein product: CASRAGLAESGEQFF.